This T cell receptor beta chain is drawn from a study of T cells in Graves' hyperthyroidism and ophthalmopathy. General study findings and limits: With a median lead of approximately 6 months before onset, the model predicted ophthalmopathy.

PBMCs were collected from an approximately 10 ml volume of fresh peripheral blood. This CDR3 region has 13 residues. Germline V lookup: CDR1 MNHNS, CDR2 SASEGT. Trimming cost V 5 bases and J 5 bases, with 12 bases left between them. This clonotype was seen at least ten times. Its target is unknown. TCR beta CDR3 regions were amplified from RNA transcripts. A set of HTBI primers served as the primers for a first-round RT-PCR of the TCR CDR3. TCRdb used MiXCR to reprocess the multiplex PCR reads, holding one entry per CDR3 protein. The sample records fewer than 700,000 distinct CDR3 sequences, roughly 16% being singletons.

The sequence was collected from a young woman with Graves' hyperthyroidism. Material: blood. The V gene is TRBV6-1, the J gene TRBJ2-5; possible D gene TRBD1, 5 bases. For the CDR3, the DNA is TGTGCCAGCAGTTGGGTTGGGGCGGAGACCCAGTACTTC. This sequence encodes CASSWVGAETQYF.